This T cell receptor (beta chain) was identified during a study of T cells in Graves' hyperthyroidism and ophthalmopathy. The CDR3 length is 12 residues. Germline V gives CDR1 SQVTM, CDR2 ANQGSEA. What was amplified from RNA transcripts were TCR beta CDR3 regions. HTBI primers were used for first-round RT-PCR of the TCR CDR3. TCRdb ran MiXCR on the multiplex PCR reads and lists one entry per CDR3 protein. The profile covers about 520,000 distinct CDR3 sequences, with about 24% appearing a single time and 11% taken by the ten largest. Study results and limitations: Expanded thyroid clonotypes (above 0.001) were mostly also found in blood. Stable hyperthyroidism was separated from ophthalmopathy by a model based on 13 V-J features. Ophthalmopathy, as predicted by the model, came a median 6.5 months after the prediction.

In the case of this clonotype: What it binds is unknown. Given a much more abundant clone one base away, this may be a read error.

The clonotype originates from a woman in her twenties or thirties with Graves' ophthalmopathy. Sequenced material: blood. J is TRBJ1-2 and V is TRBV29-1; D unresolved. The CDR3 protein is CSVEGEPYGYSF. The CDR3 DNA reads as TGCAGCGTTGAAGGGGAGCCCTATGGCTACAGCTTC.